The 14 T cell receptor beta chains given below trace back to one sample, sequenced in a study of shared T cell receptors in the human thymus. TCRdb keeps only in-frame clones here, not all; method: immunoSEQ multiplex PCR. The repertoire holds about 380,000 clones, with approximately 95% as singletons. Source material: thymocytes. These receptors were taken from a human donor.

The genes are TRBV12-5 and TRBJ1-1; possible D gene TRBD1, 6 bases. The V end was cut by 3 bases, the J end by 1 base, with 15 bases between. The CDR3 sequence is 16 residues long. Germline assignment: CDR1 LGHNT and CDR2 FRNRAP. The CDR3: CASGFVYGTKNTEAFF. The CDR3, as DNA: TGTGCTAGTGGTTTTGTGTACGGGACAAAGAACACTGAAGCTTTCTTT.

V is TRBV5-8 and J is TRBJ2-7, with a weak D call TRBD1 (6 bases). This CDR3 comprises 14 residues. In germline, CDR1 is SGHTS, CDR2 YDEGEE. Trimming removed 2 bases from V and 5 bases from J, with 14 bases in between. The CDR3 here is CASSLIPRGHEQYF. The DNA for the CDR3 is TGTGCCAGCAGCTTAATACCCAGGGGACACGAGCAGTACTTC.

The J gene is TRBJ2-5, the V gene TRBV5-1; the match to TRBD1 covers 7 bases. CDR1 and CDR2 (germline): SGHRS, YFSETQ. Losses at the gene ends were 4 bases for V and 3 bases for J; bases not matched to a gene: 27. This CDR3 spans 21 amino acids. The CDR3 region has the DNA TGCGCCAGCAGCCCCCCTGGTTCCCATATATTGGCCGGGACAGTGGAAGAGACCCAGTACTTC. As protein: CASSPPGSHILAGTVEETQYF.

The V gene is TRBV9, the J gene TRBJ2-1, with D perhaps matching TRBD2 (5 bases). This CDR3 contains 15 residues. Germline values: CDR1 SGDLS, CDR2 YYNGEE. Trimming cost V 0 bases and J 4 bases, with 11 bases left between them. As DNA, the CDR3 is TGTGCCAGCAGCGTAGCCAGCGGAGTATACAATGAGCAGTTCTTC. It yields the protein CASSVASGVYNEQFF.

The V gene is TRBV6-5, the J gene TRBJ1-1; 7 bases are shared with TRBD1. The CDR3 consists of 14 residues. J gave up 2 bases and V 4 bases, and 4 bases lay outside the gene matches. The germline gives CDR1 MNHEY, CDR2 SVGAGI. The CDR3: CASSLRDSNTEAFF. DNA of the CDR3: TGTGCCAGCAGTTTAAGGGACAGCAACACTGAAGCTTTCTTT.

This clone has a handful of counts. The rearrangement links TRBV7-9 to TRBJ1-5, with 7 bases lining up with TRBD1. Germline CDR1 is SEHNR and CDR2 is FQNEAQ (reference sequence). The CDR3 extends over 16 amino acids. The J segment lost 5 bases and the V segment lost 1 base, leaving 8 bases of the junction unmatched. CDR3 in DNA: TGTGCCAGCAGCTTAGAACGGCAGGGGGGAGATCAGCCCCAGCATTTT. Translation: CASSLERQGGDQPQHF.

The chain recombines TRBV5-1 with TRBJ2-5; D is unclear. The length of the CDR3 is 12 residues. Per the germline V gene, CDR1 is SGHRS and CDR2 is YFSETQ. V was cut by 1 base and J by 1 base, with 2 bases left in between. The CDR3 coding sequence is TGCGCCAGCAGCTTGCCCCAAGAGACCCAGTACTTC. It specifies CASSLPQETQYF.

This sequence joins TRBV27 and TRBJ1-1, with 7 bases lining up with TRBD1. J gave up 5 bases and V 5 bases, and 11 bases lay outside the gene matches. The CDR3 length is 15 residues. Germline loops: CDR1 MNHEY, CDR2 SMNVEV (reference sequence). The CDR3 nucleotides are TGTGCCAGCAGTCCGGATCACTCAGGGGGAACTGAAGCTTTCTTT. This codes for CASSPDHSGGTEAFF.

This rearrangement joins TRBV29-1 to TRBJ2-5, with D hard to call. This CDR3 has 11 residues. Per germline, CDR1 SQVTM and CDR2 ANQGSEA. This chain's CDR3 is CRAREQETQYF. The DNA for the CDR3 is TGCAGGGCTAGAGAACAAGAGACCCAGTACTTC.

The DNA of the CDR3 is TGTGCCAGCAGCTTCAGTGCGGCGGGAGGGCCCTACGAGCAGTACTTC. Amino acid sequence: CASSFSAAGGPYEQYF. J is TRBJ2-7 and V is TRBV7-2; the match to TRBD2 covers 9 bases. The germline V gene encodes CDR1 SGHTA and CDR2 FQGNSA. CDR3 length: 16 amino acids. The V segment lost 3 bases and the J segment 2 bases; nucleotides outside the gene matches: 8.

The chain joins TRBV6-5 to TRBJ2-1, with no clear D. This CDR3 has 15 residues. Germline values: CDR1 MNHEY, CDR2 SVGAGI. Between the trimmed V and J ends, which lost 3 bases and 1 base, there was a span of 10 bases. The CDR3 nucleotides read TGTGCCAGCAGTTATACGGTTATGTCCTACAATGAGCAGTTCTTC. Its protein product is CASSYTVMSYNEQFF.

The V gene is TRBV13, the J gene TRBJ1-4; TRBD1 matches at 7 bases. Trimming at V came to 5 bases and at J to 11 bases, leaving 17 bases not matched to a gene. CDR1 and CDR2 from the germline V gene are PRHDT and FYEKMQ (reference sequence). CDR3 length: 16 amino acids. The CDR3 sequence: CASSQSPHRGQGKLFF. The CDR3 DNA is TGTGCCAGCAGCCAATCCCCCCACAGGGGCCAGGGGAAACTGTTTTTT.

This clone was counted between two and nine times. Here the CDR3 DNA reads TGTGCCAGCAGCGCGGCCGGGAGTTCAGACAATGAGCAGTTCTTC. It specifies CASSAAGSSDNEQFF. The chain has TRBV9 and TRBJ2-1; a weak D match, TRBD2 (6 bases). The germline V gene has CDR1 SGDLS and CDR2 YYNGEE. The germline V and J ends were trimmed by 3 bases and 5 bases, with 15 bases remaining between them. This CDR3 region has 15 residues.

This chain joins TRBV2 and TRBJ1-5; 8 bases match TRBD1. V lost 6 bases and J lost 0; bases outside the gene matches: 16. The length of the CDR3 is 19 residues. In germline, CDR1 is SNHLY, CDR2 FYNNEI. The CDR3 coding sequence is TGTGCCAGCAGCGGACCTACTTCAATCGACAGGGGTAGCAATCAGCCCCAGCATTTT. This gives the protein CASSGPTSIDRGSNQPQHF.